The 27 T cell receptor beta chains in this list originate from one sample, sequenced in a study of shared clonotypes between healthy human individuals. The repertoire was sequenced with immunoSEQ multiplex PCR; TCRdb's copy has only in-frame clones and lacks some. The sample has about 2 million clones, roughly 94% seen once. Sequencing used naive CD4+ T cells sorted from blood. Noted subset: CD45RA+ positively selected. Every receptor here comes from a man younger than 35 in good health.

The rearrangement uses TRBV6-6 and TRBJ1-1, with D maybe TRBD1 (5 bases). Trimming removed 0 bases from V and 1 base from J, with 9 bases in between. Germline CDR1 reads MNHNY; CDR2 reads SVGAGI (reference sequence). The CDR3 extends over 15 amino acids. CDR3 amino acids: CASSYSDRGNTEAFF. The CDR3 DNA sequence: TGTGCCAGCAGTTACTCTGACAGAGGGAACACTGAAGCTTTCTTT.

The V and J genes are TRBV30 and TRBJ1-2; the match to TRBD1 covers 7 bases. The length of the CDR3 is 15 residues. Trimming cost V 5 bases and J 8 bases; bases outside gene matches: 17. Germline CDR1 GTSNPN, CDR2 SVGIG (reference sequence). Written as DNA, the CDR3 is TGTGCCTGGCGAGCTACAGGGGACGGGCGGAGGGGCTACACCTTC. The encoded protein is CAWRATGDGRRGYTF.

The rearrangement joins TRBV18 to TRBJ1-5; D not resolved. Looked up from germline, CDR1 is KGHSH and CDR2 is LQKENI. The CDR3 runs to 16 residues. V was pared by 3 bases and J by 3 bases, with 15 bases between. The CDR3 DNA is TGTGCCAGCTCACCCGGATTGGTCGGGGTCAATCAGCCCCAGCATTTT. Protein sequence: CASSPGLVGVNQPQHF.

The chain couples TRBV28 to TRBJ1-5; D perhaps matches TRBD1 (5 bases). This CDR3 has 14 residues. Germline lookup yields CDR1 MDHEN and CDR2 SYDVKM. With 7 bases removed from V and 0 bases from J, the gap between germline ends came to 10 bases. DNA for the CDR3: TGTGCCAGCAATTGGGACCTTAGCAATCAGCCCCAGCATTTT. It is translated as CASNWDLSNQPQHF.

The chain links TRBV7-2 to TRBJ1-3; the D is unclear. The germline V gene encodes CDR1 SGHTA and CDR2 FQGNSA. This CDR3 spans 15 amino acids. V was cut by 1 base and J by 4 bases, with 11 bases left in between. The chain's CDR3 is CASSLGAAVGNTIYF. For the CDR3, the DNA is TGTGCCAGCAGCTTAGGGGCGGCAGTGGGAAACACCATATATTTT.

The rearrangement links TRBV23-1 to TRBJ1-1, with unresolved D. TRBV23-1 is reported as an ORF; its role is uncertain. Deletions cut 6 bases from V and 1 base from J, with 18 bases between. CDR3 size: 16 residues. The CDR3 sequence: CASSQQLRRKNTEAFF. CDR3 bases: TGCGCCAGCAGCCAACAGCTCCGGAGGAAGAACACTGAAGCTTTCTTT.

CDR3 sequence reads: CASSLFGDPYGYTF. In DNA, the CDR3 is TGTGCCAGCAGTTTATTCGGGGATCCCTATGGCTACACCTTC. J is TRBJ1-2 and V is TRBV28; D gene unclear. Trimming took 1 base from V and 4 from J, leaving 10 bases between them. The CDR3 consists of 14 residues. Germline V lookup: CDR1 MDHEN, CDR2 SYDVKM.

This chain connects TRBV27 to TRBJ2-5; tentative D call: TRBD1 (6 bases). Between the trimmed V and J ends, which lost 3 bases and 4 bases, there was a span of 12 bases. CDR1 is MNHEY and CDR2 is SMNVEV in the germline V gene (reference sequence). The CDR3 length is 14 residues. CDR3 loop: CASSFTSQGETQYF. The CDR3 nucleotides are TGTGCCAGCAGTTTCACATCACAGGGAGAGACCCAGTACTTC.

The V and J genes are TRBV30 and TRBJ1-1; 12 bases line up with TRBD1. The CDR3 spans 14 residues. J lost 5 bases, V lost 4 bases, and 5 bases had no gene match. Germline V gene data show CDR1 as GTSNPN and CDR2 as SVGIG (reference sequence). This CDR3 is CAWKGQGARTEAFF. The DNA for the CDR3 is TGTGCCTGGAAGGGACAGGGGGCGCGGACTGAAGCTTTCTTT.

The V and J genes are TRBV5-1 and TRBJ1-1; tentative D call: TRBD1 (5 bases). This CDR3 comprises 15 residues. V was trimmed by 0 bases and J by 4 bases, leaving 13 bases between them. Germline V gives CDR1 SGHRS, CDR2 YFSETQ. CDR3 amino acids: CASSLGPQGGTEAFF. In nucleotides, the CDR3 is TGCGCCAGCAGCTTGGGGCCCCAGGGAGGCACTGAAGCTTTCTTT.

The chain combines TRBV10-3 with TRBJ2-7, with 11 bases fitting TRBD1. Losses at the gene ends were 9 bases for V and 2 bases for J; bases not matched to a gene: 6. The CDR3 runs 14 residues. The V gene's germline CDR1 is ENHRY and CDR2 SYGVKD. CDR3 sequence: CAILPGQGAYEQYF. As DNA, the CDR3 is TGTGCCATTTTACCGGGACAGGGGGCCTACGAGCAGTACTTC.

This clone was found once. J is TRBJ2-2 and V is TRBV7-2, with D uncertain. The CDR3 is 16 amino acids. In germline, CDR1 is SGHTA, CDR2 FQGNSA. V lost 1 base, J lost 5 bases, and 14 bases lay in between. The CDR3: CASSLVFSLGTGELFF. The CDR3 nucleotides read TGTGCCAGCAGCTTAGTTTTTTCCCTCGGGACCGGGGAGCTGTTTTTT.

The chain has TRBV2 and TRBJ2-3; 10 bases are a match to TRBD2. Germline-derived CDR1 and CDR2 are SNHLY and FYNNEI. There are 13 residues in the CDR3. The V and J ends lost 8 bases and 4 bases, in that order; junction bases with no gene match: 3. The CDR3 sequence is CASALAGADTQYF. The CDR3 nucleotides are TGTGCCAGCGCTCTAGCGGGAGCAGATACGCAGTATTTT.

This clone was seen once. The rearrangement joins TRBV4-2 to TRBJ2-7; D possibly corresponds to TRBD2 (7 bases). V gave up 4 bases and J gave up 3 bases, with 19 bases separating them. CDR1 is LGHNA, CDR2 YNFKEQ, per germline. The CDR3 has 16 amino acids. The CDR3 nucleotides read TGTGCCAGCAGCCTCGAGGAGGGGGGGGTTCTCTACGAGCAGTACTTC. Its translation is CASSLEEGGVLYEQYF.

There are a few counts of this clone. The chain uses TRBV2 and TRBJ2-5; 9 bases line up with TRBD2. Losses at the gene ends were 8 bases for V and 4 bases for J; bases not matched to a gene: 8. There are 14 residues in the CDR3. The germline V gene encodes CDR1 SNHLY and CDR2 FYNNEI. CDR3 sequence (DNA): TGTGCCAGCGCAGGACTAGCGCGCGGAGAGACCCAGTACTTC. It yields the protein CASAGLARGETQYF.

This clone has just a few counts. The chain has TRBV21-1 and TRBJ1-1. TRBV21-1 is a pseudogene locus. The CDR3 extends over 14 amino acids. CDR3 in DNA: TGTGCCAGCAGCAACTTAGGGACTTACACTGAAGCTTTCTTT. It is translated as CASSNLGTYTEAFF.

The chain has TRBV11-2 and TRBJ1-1, with 7 bases lining up with TRBD1. Trimming removed 2 bases from V and 2 bases from J; junction bases left unmatched: 5. The CDR3 has 15 residues. CDR1 and CDR2 (germline): SGHAT, FQNNGV. The CDR3 sequence: CASSLRTGQNTEAFF. The CDR3 region has the DNA TGTGCCAGCAGCTTACGGACAGGTCAAAACACTGAAGCTTTCTTT.

This chain connects TRBV5-4 to TRBJ1-2; TRBD1 agrees at 10 bases. The CDR3 is 18 amino acids. Trimming took 0 bases from V and 2 from J; bases not matched to a gene: 10. Per germline, CDR1 SGHNT and CDR2 YYREEE (reference sequence). CDR3: CASSLDRGPGQGNYGYTF. As DNA, the CDR3 is TGTGCCAGCAGCTTGGATCGGGGACCGGGACAGGGGAACTATGGCTACACCTTC.

This clone has just one count. The chain couples TRBV28 to TRBJ2-7; TRBD1 matches 7 bases. Germline lookup yields CDR1 MDHEN and CDR2 SYDVKM. The CDR3 length is 12 residues. V dropped 10 bases and J dropped 2; count of bases not matched to a gene: 5. The CDR3 here is CATRDSAYEQYF. CDR3 nucleotides: TGTGCCACCCGGGACAGCGCCTACGAGCAGTACTTC. Full variable domain (rest looked up from reference TRBV28 and TRBJ2-7): DVKVTQSSRYLVKRTGEKVFLECVQDMDHENMFWYRQDPGLGLRLIYFSYDVKMKEKGDIPEGYSVSREKKERFSLILESASTNQTSMYLCATRDSAYEQYFGPGTRLTVT.

The rearrangement uses TRBV4-2 and TRBJ2-7, with D hard to call. This CDR3 is built from 16 residues. Germline V lookup: CDR1 LGHNA, CDR2 YNFKEQ. The V gene lost 0 bases and the J gene lost 0 bases, with 12 bases spanning the gap. The CDR3 loop is CASSQEGTAGSYEQYF. Written as DNA, the CDR3 is TGTGCCAGCAGCCAAGAGGGTACAGCCGGCTCCTACGAGCAGTACTTC.

This clone was seen ten or more times. V usage is TRBV6-1 and J usage is TRBJ1-2; D gene uncertain. The CDR3 loop spans 12 amino acids. V was clipped by 2 bases and J by 4 bases, with 5 bases between them. Germline CDR1 MNHNS, CDR2 SASEGT. In DNA form, the CDR3 reads TGTGCCAGCAGTGAATTCACCTATGGCTACACCTTC. Residues: CASSEFTYGYTF.

This clone was recorded only once. The CDR3 reads CASSRSDRVNSPLHF. The CDR3 DNA reads TGTGCCAGCAGCCGGAGTGACAGGGTAAATTCACCCCTCCACTTT. This sequence joins TRBV4-2 and TRBJ1-6, with TRBD1 matching 7 bases. In germline, CDR1 is LGHNA, CDR2 YNFKEQ. V dropped 4 bases and J dropped 7; count of bases not matched to a gene: 7. The CDR3 contains 15 residues.

This clone was seen a single time. The V gene is TRBV6-1, the J gene TRBJ2-6; D is unresolved. Looked up from germline, CDR1 is MNHNS and CDR2 is SASEGT. The V and J ends lost 10 bases and 4 bases respectively, with 5 bases between them. There are 11 residues in the CDR3. The CDR3 sequence: CATSGANVLTF. CDR3 in DNA: TGTGCCACTTCAGGGGCCAACGTCCTGACTTTC.

Concerning this clone: This same CDR3 is encoded by further DNA sequences in the sample. This chain links TRBV5-1 with TRBJ1-5; D remains ambiguous. V dropped 0 bases and J dropped 5 bases, with 6 bases sitting between them. In germline, CDR1 is SGHRS, CDR2 YFSETQ. This CDR3 contains 13 residues. The CDR3 region is CASSLGPDQPQHF. In DNA, the CDR3 is TGCGCCAGCAGCTTGGGCCCGGATCAGCCCCAGCATTTT. Looking up the rest from reference TRBV5-1 and TRBJ1-5 gives the full variable domain: KAGVTQTPRYLIKTRGQQVTLSCSPISGHRSVSWYQQTPGQGLQFLFEYFSETQRNKGNFPGRFSGRQFSNSRSEMNVSTLELGDSALYLCASSLGPDQPQHFGDGTRLSIL.

The V call is TRBV28, the J call TRBJ2-1, with D possibly matching TRBD1 (6 bases). CDR1 and CDR2 from the germline V gene are MDHEN and SYDVKM. This CDR3 contains 16 residues. V lost 4 bases, J lost 3 bases, and 16 bases lay in between. In DNA, the CDR3 is TGTGCCAGCAGTTCCCCCGGACAGTTCGACTACAATGAGCAGTTCTTC. Its translation: CASSSPGQFDYNEQFF.

V and J are TRBV6-5 and TRBJ1-2; the match to TRBD1 covers 7 bases. Losses at the gene ends were 4 bases for V and 4 bases for J; bases not matched to a gene: 3. CDR3 length: 13 residues. Germline V gives CDR1 MNHEY, CDR2 SVGAGI. The CDR3 is CASSSTGFYGYTF. The CDR3 region has the DNA TGTGCCAGCAGTTCGACAGGGTTCTATGGCTACACCTTC.

The V and J genes are TRBV5-1 and TRBJ1-3; tentatively, D is TRBD1 (6 bases). V was trimmed by 1 base and J by 4 bases, leaving 9 bases between them. Per germline, CDR1 SGHRS and CDR2 YFSETQ. The CDR3 consists of 14 residues. The CDR3 is CASSLLTGGNTIYF. The CDR3 nucleotides read TGCGCCAGCAGCTTGCTCACAGGGGGAAACACCATATATTTT.